This T cell receptor beta chain was sequenced for a study of OX40 agonist ivuxolimab in advanced cancers. The wider study: Ivuxolimab doses were 0.01, 0.1, 0.3, 1.5, 3 or 10 mg/kg every 2 weeks. Partial responses were achieved by three patients, of whom one had hepatocellular carcinoma and two had cutaneous melanoma.

Profiling relied on immunoSEQ multiplex PCR, and the TCRdb table lists in-frame clones only, not all of them. The table includes about 61,000 clones, more than 70% detected once. The clonotype comes from an adult with an advanced solid tumor such as melanoma, head and neck, liver or kidney cancer. Sequenced here: CD4+ or CD8+ T cells sorted from blood, sampled in a trial of the OX40 agonist ivuxolimab.

The CDR3: CASSYMGPKDTQYF. In DNA form, the CDR3 reads TGTGCCAGCAGTTATATGGGACCGAAAGATACGCAGTATTTT. V gene TRBV6-5 combines with J gene TRBJ2-3; D may correspond to TRBD1 or TRBD2 (5 bases each). The CDR3 has 14 amino acids. The V gene's germline CDR1 is MNHEY and CDR2 SVGAGI. V was clipped by 3 bases and J by 5 bases, with 12 bases between them.